These 8 T cell receptor beta chains originate from one sample sequenced in a study of cytomegalovirus exposure and HLA in healthy donors. Amplification used 60 Vbeta primers and 13 Jbeta primers. TCRdb keeps only in-frame clones here, not all; method: immunoSEQ multiplex PCR. The sample has about 59,000 clones; more than 70% are singletons. The specimen was PBMCs. The receptor set was obtained from a man in his thirties or forties in good health and CMV-seropositive.

This clone was seen a handful of times. The CDR3 reads CASSLVGGGITNEKLFF. The CDR3 DNA reads TGTGCCAGCAGCTTGGTCGGGGGAGGGATAACTAATGAAAAACTGTTTTTT. The V and J genes are TRBV5-4 and TRBJ1-4; a weak D match, TRBD1 (5 bases). The CDR3 contains 17 residues. Per the germline V gene, CDR1 is SGHNT and CDR2 is YYREEE (reference sequence). V lost 0 bases to trimming and J lost 1 base, with 13 bases between them.

This chain uses TRBV7-3 with TRBJ2-6, with D unresolved. V was trimmed by 1 base and J by 4 bases, leaving 17 bases between them. This CDR3 comprises 18 residues. Germline V gene data show CDR1 as SGHTA and CDR2 as FQGTGA. The CDR3 protein is CASSLIGGDGVGANVLTF. Here the CDR3 DNA reads TGTGCCAGCAGCTTAATAGGCGGTGATGGTGTAGGGGCCAACGTCCTGACTTTC. Filled out from reference TRBV7-3 and TRBJ2-6, the complete variable domain reads GAGVSQTPSNKVTEKGKYVELRCDPISGHTALYWYRQSLGQGPEFLIYFQGTGAADDSGLPNDRFFAVRPEGSVSTLKIQRTERGDSAVYLCASSLIGGDGVGANVLTFGAGSRLTVL.

The chain links TRBV6-5 to TRBJ1-2; 8 positions agree with TRBD1. Germline-derived CDR1 and CDR2 are MNHEY and SVGAGI. J lost 8 bases, V lost 2 bases, and 7 bases had no gene match. This CDR3 spans 14 amino acids. CDR3 DNA: TGTGCCAGCAGTTACCTTGGACAGGGAAGGGGCTACACCTTC. It codes for CASSYLGQGRGYTF.

V and J are TRBV7-9 and TRBJ1-4, with TRBD1 as a possible D gene (5 bases). Germline lookup yields CDR1 SEHNR and CDR2 FQNEAQ (reference sequence). Trimming removed 1 base from V and 8 bases from J, with 14 bases in between. The CDR3 is made up of 15 amino acids. The CDR3 DNA is TGTGCCAGCAGCTTAGGCGGGGGAATGAAGGAAAAACTGTTTTTT. Translation gives CASSLGGGMKEKLFF.

V is TRBV5-1 and J is TRBJ2-7; TRBD2 aligns across 10 bases. This CDR3 is 14 amino acids long. J lost 2 bases, V lost 5 bases, and 4 bases had no gene match. Germline assignment: CDR1 SGHRS and CDR2 YFSETQ. In DNA form, the CDR3 reads TGCGCCAGCAGTCTAGCGGGAGATCCCTACGAGCAGTACTTC. Translating it yields CASSLAGDPYEQYF.

The V gene is TRBV28, the J gene TRBJ2-3, with 10 nucleotides matching TRBD1. CDR1 is MDHEN and CDR2 is SYDVKM in the germline V gene. J was trimmed by 5 bases and V by 5 bases; bases with no gene match: 4. The CDR3 runs to 14 residues. CDR3 sequence (DNA): TGTGCCAGCAGTCCATGGACAGGGGGAGATACGCAGTATTTT. Protein: CASSPWTGGDTQYF.

V gene TRBV11-1 combines with J gene TRBJ1-4; D might be TRBD1 (6 bases). Looked up from germline, CDR1 is SGHAT and CDR2 is FQDESV (reference sequence). V lost 2 bases to trimming and J lost 5 bases, with 9 bases between them. The length of the CDR3 is 14 residues. The CDR3 DNA reads as TGTGCCAGCAGCTTACCCGGACAGAATGAAAAACTGTTTTTT. This gives the protein CASSLPGQNEKLFF. The full variable domain, in which reference TRBV11-1 and TRBJ1-4 provide the parts outside the CDR3, is EAEVAQSPRYKITEKSQAVAFWCDPISGHATLYWYRQILGQGPELLVQFQDESVVDDSQLPKDRFSAERLKGVDSTLKIQPAELGDSAMYLCASSLPGQNEKLFFGSGTQLSVL.

The chain is built from TRBV18 and TRBJ1-2; D unclear. The CDR3 contains 13 residues. Germline CDR1 is KGHSH and CDR2 is LQKENI. V was pared by 2 bases and J by 5 bases, with 9 bases between. The CDR3 coding sequence is TGTGCCAGCTCACCAGGGCCAGCATATGGCTACACCTTC. This sequence encodes CASSPGPAYGYTF.